The 20 T cell receptor beta chains given below trace back to one sample, sequenced in a study of cytomegalovirus exposure and HLA in healthy donors. Amplification used 60 Vbeta primers and 13 Jbeta primers. The table came from immunoSEQ multiplex PCR; TCRdb's copy has only in-frame clones and leaves some out. The data show about 62,000 clones, 78% seen once. What was sequenced was PBMCs. The source is a middle-aged man in good health and CMV-seronegative.

V usage is TRBV29-1 and J usage is TRBJ1-5; D gene uncertain. CDR3 length: 14 amino acids. Trimming shortened V by 6 bases and J by 0 bases, and 12 bases separated the two germline ends. Germline V gives CDR1 SQVTM, CDR2 ANQGSEA. As DNA, the CDR3 is TGCAGCGTAGTCCCCGGGGATAGCAATCAGCCCCAGCATTTT. This codes for CSVVPGDSNQPQHF. Complete variable domain (other parts from reference TRBV29-1 and TRBJ1-5): SAVISQKPSRDICQRGTSLTIQCQVDSQVTMMFWYRQQPGQSLTLIATANQGSEATYESGFVIDKFPISRPNLTFSTLTVSNMSPEDSSIYLCSVVPGDSNQPQHFGDGTRLSIL.

This chain links TRBV7-3 with TRBJ2-7, with D maybe TRBD1 (5 bases). Germline V gene data show CDR1 as SGHTA and CDR2 as FQGTGA. The CDR3 runs to 15 residues. The V and J ends lost 1 base and 5 bases respectively, with 15 bases between them. This CDR3 is CASSLKVGVPDEQYF. Written as DNA, the CDR3 is TGTGCCAGCAGCTTAAAAGTAGGGGTTCCAGACGAGCAGTACTTC.

This clone came up a few times. The V gene is TRBV6-1, the J gene TRBJ2-3; D may be TRBD1 (6 bases). The CDR3 is made up of 12 amino acids. V gave up 8 bases and J gave up 6 bases, with 12 bases separating them. Germline CDR1 MNHNS, CDR2 SASEGT. The CDR3 protein is CASEDRKDTQYF. The DNA for the CDR3 is TGTGCCAGCGAAGACAGGAAGGATACGCAGTATTTT.

This rearrangement joins TRBV6-1 to TRBJ1-3; D is possibly TRBD1 (5 bases). There are 14 residues in the CDR3. Germline lookup yields CDR1 MNHNS and CDR2 SASEGT. V lost 2 bases and J lost 6, with 11 bases in between. The CDR3 sequence is CASSETQGLNTIYF. CDR3 DNA: TGTGCCAGCAGTGAAACGCAGGGTTTAAACACCATATATTTT.

This chain connects TRBV2 to TRBJ1-1, with TRBD1 identical over 8 bases. V dropped 10 bases and J dropped 0; count of bases not matched to a gene: 10. The germline V gene encodes CDR1 SNHLY and CDR2 FYNNEI. The CDR3 is 15 residues long. The CDR3 loop is CATYRGRDMNTEAFF. Here the CDR3 DNA reads TGTGCCACCTACAGGGGGAGGGACATGAACACTGAAGCTTTCTTT. Drawing the rest from reference TRBV2 and TRBJ1-1, the complete variable domain is EPEVTQTPSHQVTQMGQEVILRCVPISNHLYFYWYRQILGQKVEFLVSFYNNEISEKSEIFDDQFSVERPDGSNFTLKIRSTKLEDSAMYFCATYRGRDMNTEAFFGQGTRLTVV.

The chain is built from TRBV19 and TRBJ2-7; weak D call: TRBD2 (5 bases). Trimming took 6 bases from V and 6 from J, leaving 21 bases between them. The germline V gene has CDR1 LNHDA and CDR2 SQIVND (reference sequence). The CDR3 is 15 amino acids. The CDR3 DNA reads as TGTGCCAGTAGCCCCCGCGGAGGATTTTTTTTCGAGCAGTACTTC. This codes for CASSPRGGFFFEQYF.

The gene calls are TRBV7-3 and TRBJ2-3, with 11 bases that match TRBD2. Trimming took 5 bases from V and 3 from J; bases not matched to a gene: 4. The CDR3 totals 15 residues. From germline, CDR1 is SGHTA and CDR2 FQGTGA. CDR3: CASSRASGGTDTQYF. DNA of the CDR3: TGTGCCAGCAGCAGAGCTAGCGGGGGGACAGATACGCAGTATTTT.

This clone appeared a few times. This rearrangement joins TRBV6-1 to TRBJ1-5; tentatively, D is TRBD1 (6 bases). The germline V gene has CDR1 MNHNS and CDR2 SASEGT. V lost 9 bases and J 4 bases, leaving 16 bases between the germline ends. CDR3 length equals 14 residues. The CDR3 spells CASHSRTANQPQHF. CDR3 DNA: TGTGCCAGTCATTCCCGGACAGCGAATCAGCCCCAGCATTTT.

This sequence joins TRBV7-8 and TRBJ1-1, with D maybe TRBD1 (5 bases). The CDR3 has 15 residues. V was pared by 5 bases and J by 0 bases, with 13 bases between. The V gene's germline CDR1 is SGHVS and CDR2 FQNEAQ. The CDR3 region is CASSPLGGVNTEAFF. The CDR3 DNA sequence: TGTGCCAGCAGCCCCCTGGGGGGAGTGAACACTGAAGCTTTCTTT.

This chain links TRBV7-9 with TRBJ2-5; possible D gene TRBD1, 6 bases. This CDR3 contains 14 residues. CDR1 is SEHNR, CDR2 FQNEAQ, per germline (reference sequence). The CDR3 DNA sequence: TGTTTCAGCAGCAGAAGACAGGATTCGGAGACCCAGTACTTC. Translation: CFSSRRQDSETQYF.

This clone was counted once. The chain recombines TRBV6-5 with TRBJ2-4; TRBD2 matches 7 bases. With 5 bases clipped from V and 4 bases from J, the junction kept 5 bases outside the gene matches. This CDR3 spans 14 amino acids. Germline CDR1 and CDR2: MNHEY and SVGAGI. The DNA of the CDR3 is TGTGCCAGCAGTCCCAGCGGGGTTAAAAACATTCAGTACTTC. Translating it yields CASSPSGVKNIQYF.

This clone appeared a few times. The genes are TRBV10-1 and TRBJ2-3, with TRBD1 matching over 9 bases. CDR1 and CDR2 (germline): WNHNN, SYGVQD (reference sequence). V dropped 6 bases and J dropped 3; count of bases not matched to a gene: 1. This CDR3 is built from 13 residues. The DNA of the CDR3 is TGCGCCAGCAGGGACAGGGGAACAGATACGCAGTATTTT. Its protein is CASRDRGTDTQYF.

This clone occurred a few times. The gene calls are TRBV28 and TRBJ2-1, with D possibly being TRBD2 (5 bases). The CDR3 contains 12 residues. V lost 4 bases and J lost 6, with 7 bases in between. CDR1 is MDHEN, CDR2 SYDVKM, per germline. The CDR3, as DNA: TGTGCCAGCAGTTCAGGACTCAATGAGCAGTTCTTC. It specifies CASSSGLNEQFF. The full variable domain, completed using reference TRBV28 and TRBJ2-1, is DVKVTQSSRYLVKRTGEKVFLECVQDMDHENMFWYRQDPGLGLRLIYFSYDVKMKEKGDIPEGYSVSREKKERFSLILESASTNQTSMYLCASSSGLNEQFFGPGTRLTVL.

The genes are TRBV5-1 and TRBJ2-3; 10 bases match TRBD2. The V gene's germline CDR1 is SGHRS and CDR2 YFSETQ. The CDR3 sequence is 15 residues long. With V trimmed by 2 bases and J by 6 bases, 6 bases remained unmatched. The CDR3 loop reads CASSFQREGRDTQYF. CDR3 nucleotide sequence: TGCGCCAGCAGCTTCCAGCGGGAGGGCCGGGATACGCAGTATTTT.

The CDR3 loop is CASSDSTAPYGYTF. CDR3 DNA: TGTGCCAGCAGTGATTCGACAGCTCCCTATGGCTACACCTTC. The V and J genes are TRBV25-1 and TRBJ1-2, with D perhaps TRBD1 (5 bases). The CDR3 runs 14 residues. The ends were cut back, 3 bases at V and 4 bases at J, with 12 bases in the middle. CDR1 is MGHDK and CDR2 is SYGVNS in the germline V gene.

This clone turned up a few times. This chain joins TRBV6-1 and TRBJ1-5; D remains unclear. This CDR3 is 12 amino acids long. Looked up from germline, CDR1 is MNHNS and CDR2 is SASEGT. The V and J ends lost 3 bases and 5 bases respectively, with 5 bases between them. The CDR3 loop reads CASSDGHQPQHF. CDR3 DNA: TGTGCCAGCAGTGATGGGCATCAGCCCCAGCATTTT.

The chain has TRBV2 and TRBJ2-7; weak D call: TRBD2 (5 bases). The germline V gene has CDR1 SNHLY and CDR2 FYNNEI. Deletions cut 5 bases from V and 7 bases from J, with 15 bases between. The CDR3 totals 13 residues. The CDR3: CASSLLERGEQYF. CDR3 nucleotides: TGTGCCAGCAGTTTACTAGAACGTGGTGAGCAGTACTTC.

This chain joins TRBV4-2 and TRBJ1-3; no reliable D call. V lost 1 base to trimming and J lost 0 bases, with 7 bases between them. The germline V gene has CDR1 LGHNA and CDR2 YNFKEQ. This CDR3 is 15 amino acids long. The CDR3 DNA is TGTGCCAGCAGCCAAGTGGGCAGCTCTGGAAACACCATATATTTT. Amino acid sequence: CASSQVGSSGNTIYF.

The genes are TRBV2 and TRBJ2-4; 9 nucleotides match TRBD2. The CDR3 sequence is 16 residues long. The germline CDR1 and CDR2 sequences are SNHLY and FYNNEI. V shed 7 bases and J 2 bases; nucleotides not matched to a gene: 9. The CDR3 DNA sequence: TGTGCCAGCATCGCGACTAGCGGAGTGACCAAAAACATTCAGTACTTC. Its protein product is CASIATSGVTKNIQYF.

This sequence joins TRBV7-7 and TRBJ2-1; tentatively, D is TRBD2 (6 bases). V lost 3 bases and J 8 bases, leaving 11 bases between the germline ends. CDR1 is SSHAT and CDR2 is FNYEAQ in the germline V gene (reference sequence). This CDR3 is 13 amino acids long. For the CDR3, the DNA is TGTGCCAGCAGCTTCGGGAGAACGGATGAGCAGTTCTTC. Encoded protein: CASSFGRTDEQFF.